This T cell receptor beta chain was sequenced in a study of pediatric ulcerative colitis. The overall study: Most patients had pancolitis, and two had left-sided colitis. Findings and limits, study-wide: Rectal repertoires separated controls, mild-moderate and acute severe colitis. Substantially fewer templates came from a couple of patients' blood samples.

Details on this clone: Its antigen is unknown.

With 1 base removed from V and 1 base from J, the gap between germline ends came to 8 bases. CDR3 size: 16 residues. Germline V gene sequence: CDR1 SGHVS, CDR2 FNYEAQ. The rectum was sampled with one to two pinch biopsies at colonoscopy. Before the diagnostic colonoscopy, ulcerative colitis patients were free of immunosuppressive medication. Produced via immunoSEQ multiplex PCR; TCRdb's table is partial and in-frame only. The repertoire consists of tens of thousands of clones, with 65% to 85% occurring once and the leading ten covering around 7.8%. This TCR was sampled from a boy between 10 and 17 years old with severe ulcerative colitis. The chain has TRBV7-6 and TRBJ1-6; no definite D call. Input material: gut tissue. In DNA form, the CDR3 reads TGTGCCAGCAGCTTAGAGGAGGGATCCTATAATTCACCCCTCCACTTT. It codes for CASSLEEGSYNSPLHF.